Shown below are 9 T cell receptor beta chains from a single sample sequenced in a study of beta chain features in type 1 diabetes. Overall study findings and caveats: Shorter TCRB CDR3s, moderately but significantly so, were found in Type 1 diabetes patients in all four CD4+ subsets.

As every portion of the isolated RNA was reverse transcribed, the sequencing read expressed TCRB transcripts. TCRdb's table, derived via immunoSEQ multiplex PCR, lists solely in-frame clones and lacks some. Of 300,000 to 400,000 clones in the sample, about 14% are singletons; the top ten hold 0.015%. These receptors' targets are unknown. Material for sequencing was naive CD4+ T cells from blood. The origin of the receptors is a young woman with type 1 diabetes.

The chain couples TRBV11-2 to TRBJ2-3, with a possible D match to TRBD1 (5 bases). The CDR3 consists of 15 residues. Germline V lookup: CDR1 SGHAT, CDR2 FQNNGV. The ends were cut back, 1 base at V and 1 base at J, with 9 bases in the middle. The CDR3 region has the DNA TGTGCCAGCAGCTTAGTATTCAGGGGCACAGATACGCAGTATTTT. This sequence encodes CASSLVFRGTDTQYF.

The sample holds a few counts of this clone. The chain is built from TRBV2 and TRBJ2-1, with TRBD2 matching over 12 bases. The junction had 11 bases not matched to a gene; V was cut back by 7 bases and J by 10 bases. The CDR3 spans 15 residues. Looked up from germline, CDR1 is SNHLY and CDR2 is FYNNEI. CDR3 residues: CASTGRTSGIQEQFF. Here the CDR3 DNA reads TGTGCCAGCACGGGGAGGACTAGCGGGATTCAAGAGCAGTTCTTC.

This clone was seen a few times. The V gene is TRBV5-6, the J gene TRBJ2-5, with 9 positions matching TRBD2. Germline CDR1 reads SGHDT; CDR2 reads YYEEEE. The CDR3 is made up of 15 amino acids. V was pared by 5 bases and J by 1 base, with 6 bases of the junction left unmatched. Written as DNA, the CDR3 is TGTGCCAGCAGGGCCGAACTAGCGGGCCAAGAGACCCAGTACTTC. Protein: CASRAELAGQETQYF.

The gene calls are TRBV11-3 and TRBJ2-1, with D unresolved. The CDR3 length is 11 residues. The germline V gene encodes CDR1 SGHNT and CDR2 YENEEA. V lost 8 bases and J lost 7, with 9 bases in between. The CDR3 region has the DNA TGTGCCAGCTCTCTAGTTAATGAGCAGTTCTTC. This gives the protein CASSLVNEQFF.

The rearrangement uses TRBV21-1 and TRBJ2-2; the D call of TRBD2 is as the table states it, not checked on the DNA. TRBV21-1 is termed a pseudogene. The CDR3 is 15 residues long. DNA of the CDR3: TGTGCCAGCAGCGATAAAGCGGGAGGGGCCGGGGAGCTGTTTTTT. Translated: CASSDKAGGAGELFF.

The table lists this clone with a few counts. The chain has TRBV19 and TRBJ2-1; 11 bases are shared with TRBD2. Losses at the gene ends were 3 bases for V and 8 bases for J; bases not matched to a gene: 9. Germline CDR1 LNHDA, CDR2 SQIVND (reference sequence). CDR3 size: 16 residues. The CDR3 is CASSMTSGAGRYEQFF. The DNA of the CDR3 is TGTGCCAGTAGTATGACTAGCGGGGCCGGGAGGTATGAGCAGTTCTTC.

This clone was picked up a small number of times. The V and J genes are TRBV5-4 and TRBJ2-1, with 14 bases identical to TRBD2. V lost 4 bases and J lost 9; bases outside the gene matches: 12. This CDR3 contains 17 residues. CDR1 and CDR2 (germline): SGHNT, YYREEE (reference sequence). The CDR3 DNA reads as TGTGCCAGCAGCCTGAACCCGACTAGCGGGAGGGCCAGTGAGCAGTTCTTC. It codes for CASSLNPTSGRASEQFF.

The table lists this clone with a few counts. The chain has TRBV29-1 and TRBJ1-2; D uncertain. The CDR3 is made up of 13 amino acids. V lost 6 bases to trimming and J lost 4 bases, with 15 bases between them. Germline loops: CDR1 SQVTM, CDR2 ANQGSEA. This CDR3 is CSVVAEISYGYTF. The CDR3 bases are TGCAGCGTGGTGGCAGAAATTTCCTATGGCTACACCTTC.

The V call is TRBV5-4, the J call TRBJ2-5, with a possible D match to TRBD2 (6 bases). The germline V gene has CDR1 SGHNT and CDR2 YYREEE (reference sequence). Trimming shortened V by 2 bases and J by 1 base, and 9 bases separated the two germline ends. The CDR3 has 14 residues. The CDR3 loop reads CASSFGGGQETQYF. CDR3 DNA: TGTGCCAGCAGCTTTGGGGGAGGCCAAGAGACCCAGTACTTC.